Each of the 15 T cell receptor beta chains below was sequenced from the same sample in a study of CD8 T cells in Susac syndrome. RNA amounts of roughly 0.5 to 1 ug underwent reverse transcription with random hexamers. TCRdb redid the calling of the immunoSEQ multiplex PCR reads with MiXCR, one entry per CDR3 protein. Among 150,000 to 190,000 distinct CDR3 sequences, roughly 94% were seen once, and the ten largest hold roughly 0.21%. The sample consisted of CD8+ T cells from PBMCs. These receptors came from a human donor with multiple sclerosis.

V and J are TRBV29-1 and TRBJ1-1, with D tentatively TRBD1 (5 bases). V shed 6 bases and J shed 0 bases, with 20 bases lying between them. There are 16 residues in the CDR3. Germline assignment: CDR1 SQVTM and CDR2 ANQGSEA. CDR3 bases: TGCAGCGTCACCGGACGGGGGAGGTCAATGAACACTGAAGCTTTCTTT. Its translation is CSVTGRGRSMNTEAFF.

As regards this clonotype: The junction and the germline gene differ at one end; a read error may be behind it. The gene calls are TRBV12-3 or TRBV12-4 and TRBJ2-2, with a weak D call TRBD2 (5 bases). The CDR3 consists of 14 residues. The CDR3 DNA reads as TGTGCCAGCAGCCCGACGGACGGGCTCGGGAAGCTGTTTTTT. Protein sequence: CASSPTDGLGKLFF.

This chain links TRBV20-1 with TRBJ1-5; a possible D gene is TRBD1 (5 bases). Germline V gives CDR1 DFQATT, CDR2 SNEGSKA (reference sequence). Trimming shortened V by 0 bases and J by 9 bases, and 15 bases separated the two germline ends. The CDR3 has 14 residues. The CDR3 is CSARDRGRGVPQHF. DNA for the CDR3: TGCAGTGCTAGAGATCGTGGAAGGGGCGTGCCCCAGCATTTT.

The rearrangement joins TRBV7-9 to TRBJ1-2, with a possible D match to TRBD1 (5 bases). This CDR3 has 15 amino acids. V was cut by 5 bases and J by 3 bases, with 16 bases left in between. Germline loops: CDR1 SEHNR, CDR2 FQNEAQ (reference sequence). The CDR3 sequence is CASSASTRGDYGYTF. The CDR3 bases are TGTGCCAGCAGCGCCTCGACTAGGGGCGACTATGGCTACACCTTC.

The count of this clonotype is one. A junction boundary mismatches the germline segment, possibly from a read error. The chain is built from TRBV6-1 and TRBJ1-2; D might be TRBD1 (5 bases). The CDR3 consists of 16 residues. Germline V CDR1 and CDR2: MNHNS, SASEGT. CDR3 sequence reads: CAISGDDRGPRYGYTF. The CDR3 DNA is TGTGCCATCAGTGGGGACGACAGAGGCCCGCGATATGGCTACACCTTC.

The chain has TRBV5-1 and TRBJ2-7, with a possible D match to TRBD1 (6 bases). V dropped 5 bases and J dropped 6 bases, with 15 bases sitting between them. In germline, CDR1 is SGHRS, CDR2 YFSETQ. This CDR3 region has 13 residues. This CDR3 reads CASSQYPGAEQYF. DNA for the CDR3: TGCGCCAGCAGTCAATACCCAGGGGCCGAGCAGTACTTC.

The V call is TRBV6-2 or TRBV6-3, the J call TRBJ2-1; D unresolved. Germline lookup yields CDR1 MNHEY and CDR2 SVGEGT. Trimming stripped 6 bases from V and 3 bases from J, with 24 bases between. The CDR3 runs to 18 residues. CDR3 DNA sequence: TGTGCCAGCAGACGAACTCGAGAGGCGGCTAGAAACTACAATGAGCAGTTCTTC. Its protein product is CASRRTREAARNYNEQFF.

V and J are TRBV15 and TRBJ2-7, with 11 nucleotides matching TRBD2. V lost 0 bases to trimming and J lost 2 bases; unmatched junction nucleotides: 0. This CDR3 is 15 amino acids long. CDR1 is LNHNV, CDR2 YYDKDF, per germline (reference sequence). Written as DNA, the CDR3 is TGTGCCACCAGCAGAGATAGCGGGGGGGCCTACGAGCAGTACTTC. This encodes CATSRDSGGAYEQYF. Drawing the rest from reference TRBV15 and TRBJ2-7, the complete variable domain is DAMVIQNPRYQVTQFGKPVTLSCSQTLNHNVMYWYQQKSSQAPKLLFHYYDKDFNNEADTPDNFQSRRPNTSFCFLDIRSPGLGDTAMYLCATSRDSGGAYEQYFGPGTRLTVT.

The J gene is TRBJ2-7, the V gene TRBV3-1, with D hard to call. The CDR3 consists of 16 residues. V lost 4 bases and J lost 0, with 16 bases in between. CDR1 is LGHDT, CDR2 YNNKEL, per germline (reference sequence). The CDR3 DNA sequence: TGTGCCAGCAGCCTACAGCCGTGGACCCACTCCTACGAGCAGTACTTC. This gives the protein CASSLQPWTHSYEQYF.

V gene TRBV7-9 combines with J gene TRBJ2-1; 12 bases align to TRBD2. The V and J ends lost 6 bases and 8 bases, in that order; junction bases with no gene match: 8. The CDR3 contains 15 residues. The germline CDR1 and CDR2 sequences are SEHNR and FQNEAQ (reference sequence). CDR3 sequence (DNA): TGTGCCAGCAGACAAGGGACTAGCGGGTTCTATGAGCAGTTCTTC. This sequence encodes CASRQGTSGFYEQFF.

The sample holds one count of this clonotype. V usage is TRBV28 and J usage is TRBJ1-2; D might be TRBD1 (6 bases). The CDR3 has 15 amino acids. Trimming took off 7 bases at V and 2 bases at J, with 17 bases between the two ends. Germline V CDR1 and CDR2: MDHEN, SYDVKM. DNA of the CDR3: TGTGCCAGCACTCCCCAGGGGCTACAGAACTATGGCTACACCTTC. Its protein is CASTPQGLQNYGYTF.

This clonotype showed up just once. The chain couples TRBV28 to TRBJ2-7; D not certain. Germline CDR1 is MDHEN and CDR2 is SYDVKM. V was shortened by 4 bases and J by 3 bases, with 10 bases between the two germline ends. CDR3 length equals 13 residues. The CDR3 reads CASSYLGHYEQYF. CDR3 DNA sequence: TGTGCCAGCAGTTACTTGGGCCACTACGAGCAGTACTTC.

The V and J genes are TRBV5-1 and TRBJ1-2, with D possibly matching TRBD1 (5 bases). Trimming took off 0 bases at V and 8 bases at J, with 14 bases between the two ends. CDR3 size: 14 residues. Looked up from germline, CDR1 is SGHRS and CDR2 is YFSETQ. The DNA of the CDR3 is TGCGCCAGCAGCTTGGCGGGGACTGGTGGAGGCTACACCTTC. Translation gives CASSLAGTGGGYTF.

V usage is TRBV30 and J usage is TRBJ1-1, with TRBD1 matching over 7 bases. CDR1 is GTSNPN and CDR2 is SVGIG in the germline V gene (reference sequence). The CDR3 is 17 amino acids. The junction had 18 bases not matched to a gene; V was cut back by 3 bases and J by 5 bases. CDR3 region: CAWSPRIRDSEGTEAFF. In nucleotides, the CDR3 is TGTGCCTGGAGCCCAAGGATCCGGGACAGCGAGGGGACTGAAGCTTTCTTT.

V is TRBV14 and J is TRBJ1-2; 9 bases are a match to TRBD1. In germline, CDR1 is SGHDN, CDR2 FVKESK. The CDR3 extends over 16 amino acids. Trimming at V came to 4 bases and at J to 3 bases, leaving 9 bases not matched to a gene. DNA for the CDR3: TGTGCCAGCAGCCCCCGGACAGGGGCATTGGACTATGGCTACACCTTC. This codes for CASSPRTGALDYGYTF.